A selection of T cell receptor beta chains follows, all from one sample in a study of T cells in Graves' hyperthyroidism and ophthalmopathy. TCRdb passed the multiplex PCR reads through MiXCR, listing each CDR3 protein once. The table includes about 290,000 distinct CDR3 sequences, roughly an eighth detected once. The sequenced material came from blood. The receptors originated from a woman in her thirties or forties with Graves' hyperthyroidism. Both conserved end residues are part of each CDR3.

j_call | v_call | cdr3_aa
TRBJ2-3 | TRBV4-1 | CASSQVGSTDTQYF
TRBJ1-2 | TRBV15 | CATSGGLQGGNGYTF
TRBJ1-1 | TRBV28 | CASSFRTGRIGTEAFF
TRBJ1-4 | TRBV28 | CASSPQAGRTTNEKLFF
TRBJ1-4 | TRBV2 | CASAFQGLDEKLFF
TRBJ2-5 | TRBV5-6 | CASSLIMAGQETQYF
TRBJ1-3 | TRBV12-3/TRBV12-4 | CASSLQGGAGNTIYF
TRBJ2-4 | TRBV3-1 | CASSQYDRGAQGNIQYF
TRBJ2-2 | TRBV7-9 | CASSITGNTGELFF
TRBJ2-5 | TRBV29-1 | CSVAGTGWGQETQYF
TRBJ2-1 | TRBV9 | CASSVEVDEQFF
TRBJ1-1 | TRBV7-9 | CASSPEGQLNTEAFF
TRBJ2-5 | TRBV18 | CASSPGVGRETQYF
TRBJ1-5 | TRBV6-1 | CASSPRFDRVDQPQHF
TRBJ1-2 | TRBV29-1 | CSVADNYYGYTF
TRBJ1-5 | TRBV12-3/TRBV12-4 | CASSLQGGPYSNQPQHF
TRBJ1-1 | TRBV20-1 | CSARQGATEAFF
TRBJ2-2 | TRBV11-1 | CASSRGGTASGELFF
TRBJ1-2 | TRBV7-9 | CASSPHSPVYGYTF
TRBJ2-5 | TRBV29-1 | CSAKRTSGEETQYF
TRBJ2-7 | TRBV29-1 | CSQVRGRGVYEQYF
TRBJ2-7 | TRBV30 | CAWRGTSYEQYF
TRBJ2-3 | TRBV3-1 | CASSHPADTQYF
TRBJ1-1 | TRBV3-1 | CASSLPGLGGTEAFF
TRBJ2-3 | TRBV11-2 | CASSSRPITQYF
TRBJ2-3 | TRBV12-3/TRBV12-4 | CASKKGVSGDTQYF
TRBJ1-4 | TRBV6-1 | CASSYPDLPGGEKLFF
TRBJ2-7 | TRBV28 | CASSPGTGAYEQYF
TRBJ2-5 | TRBV3-1 | CASSASGRVETQYF
TRBJ2-7 | TRBV2 | CASSGSRDGNEQYF
TRBJ2-7 | TRBV5-6 | CASSYSGQLYEQYF
TRBJ1-4 | TRBV28 | CASSPLQGGGEKLFF
TRBJ1-6 | TRBV3-1 | CASSPGDTVSSPLHF
TRBJ1-6 | TRBV28 | CASSSTAYNSPLHF
TRBJ1-2 | TRBV3-1 | CASSQHRTPRGGYTF
TRBJ2-3 | TRBV6-4 | CASSGTSGPDTQYF
TRBJ2-1 | TRBV7-9 | CASSWEITEQFF
TRBJ1-5 | TRBV28 | CASSTWDSNQPQHF
TRBJ2-1 | TRBV5-1 | CASSDLAAYNEQFF
TRBJ1-2 | TRBV12-3/TRBV12-4 | CASSSGPGNYGYTF
TRBJ2-1 | TRBV11-2 | CASSSTSGGSNEQFF
TRBJ1-2 | TRBV4-1 | CASSHPQGADYGYTF
TRBJ2-2 | TRBV20-1 | CSARDRRIAGRTGELFF